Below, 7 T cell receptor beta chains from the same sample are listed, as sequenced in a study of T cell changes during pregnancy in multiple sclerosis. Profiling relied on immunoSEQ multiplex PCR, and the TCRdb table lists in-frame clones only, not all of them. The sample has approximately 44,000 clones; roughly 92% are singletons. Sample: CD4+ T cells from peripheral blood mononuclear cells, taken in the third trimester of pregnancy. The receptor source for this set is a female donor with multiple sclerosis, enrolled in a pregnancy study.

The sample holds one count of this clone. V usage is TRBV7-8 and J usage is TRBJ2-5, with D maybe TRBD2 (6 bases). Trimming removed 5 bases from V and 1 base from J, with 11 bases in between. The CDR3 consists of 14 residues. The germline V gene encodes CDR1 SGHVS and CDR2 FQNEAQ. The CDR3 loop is CASSVAAGQETQYF. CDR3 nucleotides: TGTGCCAGCAGCGTGGCAGCGGGCCAAGAGACCCAGTACTTC.

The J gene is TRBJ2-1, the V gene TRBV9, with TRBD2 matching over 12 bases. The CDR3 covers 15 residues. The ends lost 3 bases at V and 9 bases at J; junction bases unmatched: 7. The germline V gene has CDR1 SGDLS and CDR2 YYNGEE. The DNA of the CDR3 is TGTGCCAGCAGCGGGACTAGCGGGAACGGAGGTGAGCAGTTCTTC. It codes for CASSGTSGNGGEQFF.

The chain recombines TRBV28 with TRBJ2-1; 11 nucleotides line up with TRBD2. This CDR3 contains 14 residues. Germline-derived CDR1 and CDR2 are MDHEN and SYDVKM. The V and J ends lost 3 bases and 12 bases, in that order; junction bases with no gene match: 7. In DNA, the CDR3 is TGTGCCAGCAGTTTGCTAGCGGGAGGTTTTGCGCAGTTCTTC. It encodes CASSLLAGGFAQFF.

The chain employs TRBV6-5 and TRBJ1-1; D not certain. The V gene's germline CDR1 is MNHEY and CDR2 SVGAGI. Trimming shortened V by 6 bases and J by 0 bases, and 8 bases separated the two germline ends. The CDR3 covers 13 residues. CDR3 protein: CASSLTVNTEAFF. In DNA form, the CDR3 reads TGTGCCAGCAGCCTCACAGTGAACACTGAAGCTTTCTTT.

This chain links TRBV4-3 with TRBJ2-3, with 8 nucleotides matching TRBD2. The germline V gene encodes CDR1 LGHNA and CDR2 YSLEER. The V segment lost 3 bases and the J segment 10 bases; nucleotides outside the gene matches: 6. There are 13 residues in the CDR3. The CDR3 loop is CASSQVGGAAQYF. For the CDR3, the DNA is TGCGCCAGCAGCCAGGTCGGGGGGGCAGCGCAGTATTTT.

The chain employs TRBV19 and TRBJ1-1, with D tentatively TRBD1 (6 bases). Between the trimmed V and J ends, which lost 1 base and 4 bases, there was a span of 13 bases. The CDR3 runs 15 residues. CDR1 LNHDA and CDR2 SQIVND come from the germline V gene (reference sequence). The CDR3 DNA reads TGTGCCAGTAGTATAGGTAGGGGGGGTGTCACTGAAGCTTTCTTT. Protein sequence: CASSIGRGGVTEAFF.

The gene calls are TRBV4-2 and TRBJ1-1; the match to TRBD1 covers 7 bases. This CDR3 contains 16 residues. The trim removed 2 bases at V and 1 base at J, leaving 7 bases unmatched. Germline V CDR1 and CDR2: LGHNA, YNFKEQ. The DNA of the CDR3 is TGTGCCAGCAGCCAAAAACCCCAGGGGGGGAACACTGAAGCTTTCTTT. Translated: CASSQKPQGGNTEAFF.